These T cell receptor beta chains were read from a single sample in a study of identical twins' blood T cells. TCRdb re-derived calls from the 5' RACE reads in MiXCR, one entry per CDR3 protein. This table holds 300,000 to 400,000 distinct CDR3 sequences, under 30% found once. Sequenced: PBMCs. The receptors were gathered from a woman aged 18-49 years in good health. The CDR3 runs from the conserved cysteine through the conserved F or W. D genes are given only for firm matches. The size entry is marked missing in some rows and otherwise reads once, few, many or a size class.

>TRBV2|TRBJ2-6|.|few
CASSRTGIGANVLTF
TGTGCCAGCAGTCGAACAGGGATTGGGGCCAACGTCCTGACTTTC
>TRBV29-1|TRBJ1-2|.|many
CSVHPGAFNYGYTF
TGCAGCGTGCACCCCGGGGCCTTCAACTATGGCTACACCTTC
>TRBV20-1|TRBJ2-1|.|.
CSARITTDEQFF
TGCAGTGCTAGAATAACAACGGATGAGCAGTTCTTC
>TRBV7-9|TRBJ2-5|.|.
CASSYLQGVEETQYF
TGTGCCAGCAGCTACTTACAGGGAGTGGAAGAGACCCAGTACTTC
>TRBV29-1|TRBJ1-2|.|.
CSVVGRGSYGYTF
TGCAGCGTTGTGGGCAGGGGAAGCTATGGCTACACCTTC
>TRBV6-1|TRBJ1-2|.|.
CASSVGTSYGYTF
TGTGCCAGCAGTGTCGGGACATCCTATGGCTACACCTTC
>TRBV11-2|TRBJ2-2|.|few
CASSLGLEDLYYTGELFF
TGTGCCAGCAGCTTAGGCTTGGAGGACTTATACTACACCGGGGAGCTGTTTTTT
>TRBV19|TRBJ1-1|.|few
CASSIEGYSNTEAFF
TGTGCCAGTAGTATAGAGGGGTACTCTAACACTGAAGCTTTCTTT
>TRBV20-1|TRBJ1-5|.|.
CSARSQNNRDPQHF
TGCAGTGCTAGATCACAAAATAACAGGGACCCCCAGCATTTT
>TRBV20-1|TRBJ2-1|TRBD2|.
CSAIETSGHNEQFF
TGCAGTGCTATAGAGACTAGCGGTCACAATGAGCAGTTCTTC
>TRBV14|TRBJ1-4|.|few
CASSHGLNEKLFF
TGTGCCAGCAGCCATGGCTTGAATGAAAAACTGTTTTTT
>TRBV11-2|TRBJ2-7|.|many
CASSLPGSYEQYF
TGTGCCAGCAGCCTCCCCGGATCCTACGAGCAGTACTTC
>TRBV7-9|TRBJ2-2|.|many
CASSLDAGNTGELFF
TGTGCCAGCAGCTTAGATGCCGGTAACACCGGGGAGCTGTTTTTT
>TRBV12-5|TRBJ1-1|.|.
CAGSPAGATEAFF
TGTGCTGGTAGTCCCGCGGGGGCGACTGAAGCTTTCTTT
>TRBV20-1|TRBJ2-3|TRBD2|.
CSAALAGESDTQYF
TGCAGTGCTGCGCTAGCGGGAGAGTCGGATACGCAGTATTTT
>TRBV29-1|TRBJ1-2|.|many
CSPRMQGGTF
TGCAGCCCAAGAATGCAGGGAGGCACCTTC
>TRBV3-1|TRBJ1-6|.|.
CASRPGTISSYNSPLHF
TGTGCCAGCAGACCCGGGACCATCAGCTCCTATAATTCACCCCTCCACTTT
>TRBV5-1|TRBJ1-3|.|few
CASSTDRAGNTIYF
TGCGCCAGCAGCACAGACCGCGCTGGAAACACCATATATTTT
>TRBV4-3|TRBJ2-1|.|few
CASSQDATVEQFF
TGCGCCAGCAGCCAAGATGCGACAGTTGAGCAGTTCTTC
>TRBV29-1|TRBJ1-1|.|.
CSVVGLGTEAFF
TGCAGCGTTGTGGGATTAGGCACTGAAGCTTTCTTT
>TRBV20-1|TRBJ2-7|.|few
CSAEGREGYEQYF
TGCAGTGCAGAAGGGCGGGAAGGCTACGAGCAGTACTTC
>TRBV20-1|TRBJ1-1|.|.
CSARDPRATEAFF
TGCAGTGCTAGGGACCCCCGGGCCACTGAAGCTTTCTTT
>TRBV6-1|TRBJ2-3|.|.
CASRIGDTQYF
TGTGCCAGCAGGATCGGAGATACGCAGTATTTT
>TRBV20-1|TRBJ2-5|.|few
CSAEYQETQYF
TGCAGTGCCGAGTACCAAGAGACCCAGTACTTC
>TRBV11-2|TRBJ1-1|.|.
CASRQRGVLNTEAFF
TGTGCCAGCAGGCAACGGGGGGTTTTGAACACTGAAGCTTTCTTT
>TRBV20-1|TRBJ2-7|.|.
CSASNFGRSGLLYEQYF
TGCAGTGCTAGTAATTTTGGAAGGAGTGGCCTTCTCTACGAGCAGTACTTC
>TRBV9|TRBJ1-5|TRBD1|many
CASAPGTDNQPQHF
TGTGCCAGCGCCCCCGGGACAGATAATCAGCCCCAGCATTTT
>TRBV20-1|TRBJ2-3|TRBD2|few
CSARGAGVDTQYF
TGCAGTGCTAGAGGAGCGGGAGTCGATACGCAGTATTTT
>TRBV7-9|TRBJ1-1|.|.
CASSPIHQGLNTEAFF
TGTGCCAGCAGCCCGATCCATCAGGGCCTTAACACTGAAGCTTTCTTT
>TRBV24-1|TRBJ2-2|.|many
CATSEHLPGVGELFF
TGTGCCACCAGTGAACACCTGCCGGGGGTCGGGGAGCTGTTTTTT
>TRBV6-2/TRBV6-3|TRBJ2-1|TRBD2|.
CASSYGTRRSNEQFF
TGTGCCAGCAGTTACGGGACTAGACGTAGCAATGAGCAGTTCTTC
>TRBV6-2/TRBV6-3|TRBJ2-1|.|few
CASSYSAGSRNEQFF
TGTGCCAGCAGTTACTCCGCCGGGAGTCGCAATGAGCAGTTCTTC
>TRBV5-1|TRBJ1-5|TRBD1|.
CASSPTRQGTDQPQHF
TGCGCCAGCAGCCCCACTAGACAGGGAACTGATCAGCCCCAGCATTTT
>TRBV6-2/TRBV6-3|TRBJ1-5|.|.
CASTYIGQPQHF
TGTGCCAGCACGTACATCGGGCAGCCCCAGCATTTT
>TRBV5-1|TRBJ1-2|TRBD1|.
CASSLSPGQGFGYTF
TGCGCCAGCAGCTTGAGTCCGGGACAGGGGTTTGGCTACACCTTC
>TRBV7-6|TRBJ2-1|.|once
CASSPLGSGNEQFF
TGTGCCAGCAGCCCTTTAGGCTCGGGGAATGAGCAGTTCTTC
>TRBV7-6|TRBJ1-1|.|.
CASSLERVRTEAFF
TGTGCCAGCAGCTTAGAAAGGGTTAGGACTGAAGCTTTCTTT
>TRBV12-5|TRBJ2-2|.|.
CASGLVRVVGELFF
TGTGCTAGTGGTTTGGTAAGGGTTGTCGGGGAGCTGTTTTTT
>TRBV6-1|TRBJ2-3|TRBD2|.
CTSTEGTSGGADTQYF
TGTACCAGCACTGAAGGAACTAGCGGGGGGGCAGATACGCAGTATTTT
>TRBV29-1|TRBJ2-1|TRBD1|many
CSVEEVDRAPAGVYNEQFF
TGCAGCGTTGAAGAAGTCGACAGGGCCCCTGCTGGTGTCTACAATGAGCAGTTCTTC
>TRBV7-9|TRBJ1-1|.|.
CASSLNSVMNTEAFF
TGTGCCAGCAGCTTAAATTCTGTCATGAACACTGAAGCTTTCTTT
>TRBV20-1|TRBJ2-3|TRBD2|.
CSALRLAGHTDTQYF
TGCAGTGCTCTGAGACTAGCGGGGCACACAGATACGCAGTATTTT
>TRBV2|TRBJ1-1|.|few
CASRERSGSNTEAFF
TGTGCCAGCAGAGAAAGGTCAGGGTCGAACACTGAAGCTTTCTTT
>TRBV14|TRBJ1-2|.|many
CASSRDYYGYTF
TGTGCCAGCAGCAGGGATTACTATGGCTACACCTTC
>TRBV5-1|TRBJ2-3|.|many
CASSLADTQYF
TGTGCCAGCAGCTTAGCTGATACGCAGTATTTT
>TRBV4-1|TRBJ2-3|.|.
CASSQVVLDSTDTQYF
TGCGCCAGCAGCCAAGTTGTCCTCGACTCCACAGATACGCAGTATTTT
>TRBV12-3/TRBV12-4|TRBJ1-3|.|.
CASSLRGGSSGNTIYF
TGTGCCAGCAGTCTCCGTGGAGGCTCCTCTGGAAACACCATATATTTT
>TRBV7-9|TRBJ1-1|.|many
CASSREFMNTEAFF
TGTGCCAGCAGCCGCGAGTTCATGAACACTGAAGCTTTCTTT
>TRBV12-3/TRBV12-4|TRBJ2-1|TRBD2|.
CASSLSGVAGYNEQFF
TGTGCCAGCAGCTTATCCGGGGTAGCGGGATACAATGAGCAGTTCTTC